This TCR beta chain is drawn from a study of T cells in Graves' hyperthyroidism and ophthalmopathy. Amplified TCR beta CDR3 regions came from RNA transcripts. HTBI primers drove first-round RT-PCR of the TCR CDR3. TCRdb reprocessed the multiplex PCR reads via MiXCR and lists one record per CDR3 protein. The sample has fewer than 250,000 distinct CDR3 sequences, approximately 23% seen once. This clonotype has a count of ten or more. Germline assignment: CDR1 MGHRA and CDR2 YSYEKL. Trimming took 0 bases from V and 2 from J; bases not matched to a gene: 14. The CDR3 is made up of 20 amino acids. The chain couples TRBV4-1 to TRBJ2-7; TRBD2 matches 12 bases. The receptor's source is a middle-aged woman with Graves' ophthalmopathy. Sequenced material: blood. The CDR3 nucleotides read TGCGCCAGCAGCCAAGAATCGGCGGCTAGCGGGAGGGTTGCTACCTACGAGCAGTACTTC. Protein product: CASSQESAASGRVATYEQYF.